This is a list of T cell receptor beta chains from one sample in a study of blood T cells in healthy people across ages. TCRdb itself ran the 5' RACE reads through MiXCR, one entry per CDR3 protein. The sample includes some 900,000 distinct CDR3 sequences, around 48% of them seen just once. The specimen was blood. The receptor set was obtained from a young man in good health. CDR3s include the opening cysteine and the closing phenylalanine or tryptophan. The D gene is left open where the match is weak. The listing skips clone size in some rows; elsewhere it reads once, few, many or a size class.

-	TRBJ1-6	TRBV20-1	-	CSARKGQSSSYNSPLHF	TGCAGTGCTAGAAAAGGACAGTCGAGCTCCTATAATTCACCCCTCCACTTT
-	TRBJ2-2	TRBV18	-	CASSALVRRDTGELFF	TGTGCCAGCTCAGCCCTAGTAAGACGGGACACCGGGGAGCTGTTTTTT
few	TRBJ2-3	TRBV7-3	TRBD2	CASSSRLAGGTDTQYF	TGTGCCAGCAGCTCCCGACTAGCGGGGGGGACAGATACGCAGTATTTT
-	TRBJ1-2	TRBV28	-	CASSPGTKIPNYGYTF	TGTGCCAGCAGCCCGGGGACAAAAATCCCTAACTATGGCTACACCTTC
few	TRBJ2-7	TRBV5-1	-	CASSLQGREQYF	TGTGCCAGCAGTTTACAGGGAAGAGAGCAGTACTTC
-	TRBJ2-5	TRBV6-5	-	CAASSGEETQYF	TGTGCCGCGTCGAGCGGCGAAGAGACCCAGTACTTC
-	TRBJ2-5	TRBV29-1	TRBD1	CSVAKDRGLEQYF	TGCAGCGTTGCTAAGGACAGGGGGCTAGAGCAGTACTTC
once	TRBJ1-5	TRBV18	-	CASSAWGAINQPQHF	TGTGCCAGCTCCGCATGGGGGGCTATCAATCAGCCCCAGCATTTT
-	TRBJ2-3	TRBV5-6	TRBD2	CASSSKLAGATDTQYF	TGTGCCAGCAGCTCTAAACTAGCGGGTGCTACAGATACGCAGTATTTT
few	TRBJ2-7	TRBV2	TRBD1	CASGGQPYEQYF	TGTGCCAGCGGGGGACAGCCCTACGAGCAGTACTTC